This T cell receptor (beta chain) was sequenced during a study of beta chain features in type 1 diabetes. Study results and limitations: The cDNA sequencing approach could over-represent high-TCR-expressing cells.

Reverse transcribing all isolated RNA meant expressed TCRB transcripts were sequenced. Sequencing was performed with immunoSEQ multiplex PCR; in TCRdb, only in-frame clones are kept and a portion is missing. The repertoire has 150,000 or so clones, approximately 9% of them found once; the top ten carry 2% to 3%. With 5 bases removed from V and 0 bases from J, the gap between germline ends came to 11 bases. There are 15 residues in the CDR3. The germline CDR1 and CDR2 sequences are MNHNY and SVGAGI (reference sequence). With regard to this clone: Its specificity is not known.

Each donor gave one heparinised blood draw averaging about 116 mL. Sorted CD4+ subsets: naive, central memory, regulatory, stem cell-like memory (CD45RO/CCR7/CD25/CD127/CD95/CD27 panel). Purity of each sorted population was above 95%. Sequencing was done on a sample of central memory CD4+ T cells from blood. The chain combines TRBV6-6 with TRBJ2-1; TRBD1 might be the D (6 bases). This receptor was identified in a young woman in good health. The CDR3 coding sequence is TGTGCCAGCAGTCCCGGGACAAGCTCCTACAATGAGCAGTTCTTC. It is translated as CASSPGTSSYNEQFF.